Following are 28 T cell receptor beta chains from one sample sequenced in a study of early T cells in non-severe SARS-CoV-2 infection. Using its own MiXCR run on the 5' RACE reads, TCRdb lists one record per CDR3 protein. The sample contains around 64,000 distinct CDR3 sequences, 12% of which appear only once. Sequences were obtained from whole blood. The receptors stem from an adult who was a healthcare worker with PCR-confirmed SARS-CoV-2 infection or an uninfected control (not recorded which).

The rearrangement joins TRBV2 to TRBJ2-3, with D uncertain. This CDR3 is 14 amino acids long. Germline loops: CDR1 SNHLY, CDR2 FYNNEI. Deletions cut 4 bases from V and 2 bases from J, with 10 bases between. CDR3 DNA: TGTGCCAGCAGTGCAGTGCATTCCACAGATACGCAGTATTTT. Its protein is CASSAVHSTDTQYF.

This clonotype has a count of ten or more. The chain recombines TRBV5-1 with TRBJ2-1, with a tentative D call TRBD1 (6 bases). The CDR3 extends over 17 amino acids. Germline-derived CDR1 and CDR2 are SGHRS and YFSETQ. V was clipped by 3 bases and J by 6 bases, with 22 bases between them. The CDR3 sequence: CASSYIRGTLAINEQFF. The CDR3 DNA is TGCGCCAGCAGCTATATAAGAGGGACACTCGCGATCAATGAGCAGTTCTTC.

This clonotype was seen repeatedly, ten times or more. The J gene is TRBJ1-1, the V gene TRBV6-6; D gene uncertain. The CDR3 has 11 residues. Between the trimmed V and J ends, which lost 7 bases and 1 base, there was a span of 4 bases. Germline loops: CDR1 MNHNY, CDR2 SVGAGI (reference sequence). The CDR3 region is CASMKNTEAFF. The CDR3 nucleotides are TGTGCCAGCATGAAGAACACTGAAGCTTTCTTT.

J is TRBJ1-1 and V is TRBV29-1; TRBD1 aligns across 7 bases. Germline V gene data show CDR1 as SQVTM and CDR2 as ANQGSEA. Trimming at V came to 4 bases and at J to 2 bases, leaving 7 bases not matched to a gene. The CDR3 is 14 residues long. The CDR3: CSVGRDRDNTEAFF. The CDR3 DNA is TGCAGCGTTGGCAGGGACAGAGATAACACTGAAGCTTTCTTT.

This chain links TRBV29-1 with TRBJ2-7; 7 bases are shared with TRBD2. Germline trimming cut 5 bases from V and 4 bases from J; bases unmatched to any gene: 5. CDR1 is SQVTM, CDR2 ANQGSEA, per germline. CDR3 length: 12 amino acids. For the CDR3, the DNA is TGCAGCGTTTCCTTGGGGGGGTACGAGCAGTACTTC. Translated: CSVSLGGYEQYF.

The chain employs TRBV29-1 and TRBJ2-1; TRBD1 or TRBD2 may be the D gene (5 bases each). With 3 bases removed from V and 8 bases from J, the gap between germline ends came to 14 bases. The CDR3 is 13 residues long. Germline lookup yields CDR1 SQVTM and CDR2 ANQGSEA. The CDR3 protein is CSVDYATGHEQFF. CDR3 coding DNA: TGCAGCGTTGACTATGCGACGGGGCATGAGCAGTTCTTC.

The chain is built from TRBV6-1 and TRBJ2-7, with a possible D match to TRBD2 (6 bases). V dropped 4 bases and J dropped 1 base, with 11 bases sitting between them. Germline V gene sequence: CDR1 MNHNS, CDR2 SASEGT. This CDR3 comprises 14 residues. Written as DNA, the CDR3 is TGTGCCAGCAGTGCCCCCGGGACTTCCTACGAGCAGTACTTC. It codes for CASSAPGTSYEQYF.

The chain employs TRBV7-9 and TRBJ2-6; D not certain. This CDR3 region has 18 residues. V gave up 5 bases and J gave up 4 bases, with 21 bases separating them. From germline, CDR1 is SEHNR and CDR2 FQNEAQ (reference sequence). The CDR3 is CASSQIKMNRSGANVLTF. The DNA of the CDR3 is TGTGCCAGCAGCCAAATCAAAATGAACAGATCCGGGGCCAACGTCCTGACTTTC. The variable domain in full, completed from reference TRBV7-9 and TRBJ2-6, reads DTGVSQNPRHKITKRGQNVTFRCDPISEHNRLYWYRQTLGQGPEFLTYFQNEAQLEKSRLLSDRFSAERPKGSFSTLEIQRTEQGDSAMYLCASSQIKMNRSGANVLTFGAGSRLTVL.

There are many counts of this clonotype. V and J are TRBV7-9 and TRBJ2-1, with 8 bases aligning to TRBD2. After removal of 5 bases from V and 0 bases from J, the junction contained 3 bases not matched to a gene. The germline V gene encodes CDR1 SEHNR and CDR2 FQNEAQ (reference sequence). The CDR3 runs to 15 residues. The CDR3 nucleotides read TGTGCCAGCAGCCTCAGCGGGAGCTCCTACAATGAGCAGTTCTTC. This codes for CASSLSGSSYNEQFF.

This clonotype was seen many times. The V call is TRBV5-6, the J call TRBJ2-2; maybe TRBD1 (5 bases). Germline V lookup: CDR1 SGHDT, CDR2 YYEEEE. The CDR3 loop spans 14 amino acids. The V end was cut by 10 bases, the J end by 1 base, with 14 bases between. DNA for the CDR3: TGTGCCTACGGGCAGGGATTGAACACCGGGGAGCTGTTTTTT. As protein: CAYGQGLNTGELFF.

The gene calls are TRBV7-9 and TRBJ2-7; D might be TRBD2 (7 bases). Germline CDR1 is SEHNR and CDR2 is FQNEAQ (reference sequence). The CDR3 sequence is 15 residues long. V shed 3 bases and J shed 5 bases, with 17 bases lying between them. CDR3 in DNA: TGTGCCAGCAGCTTTATGGGGGGGCGCCGGAACGAGCAGTACTTC. Translated, it gives CASSFMGGRRNEQYF.

As for this clonotype: A much larger clonotype is one base distant, so this may be a read error. This chain joins TRBV3-1 and TRBJ1-2; D ambiguous. CDR1 is LGHDT, CDR2 YNNKEL, per germline (reference sequence). CDR3 length: 14 amino acids. CDR3 residues: CASSKEQRDYGYTF. The DNA of the CDR3 is TGTGCCAGCAGCAAAGAACAGAGGGACTATGGCTACACCTTC. The whole variable domain, remainder taken from reference TRBV3-1 and TRBJ1-2, is DTAVSQTPKYLVTQMGNDKSIKCEQNLGHDTMYWYKQDSKKFLKIMFSYNNKELIINETVPNRFSPKSPDKAHLNLHINSLELGDSAVYFCASSKEQRDYGYTFGSGTRLTVV.

This clonotype was detected ten times or more. The chain employs TRBV11-1 and TRBJ2-1; possibly TRBD1 or TRBD2 for D (5 bases each). Germline lookup yields CDR1 SGHAT and CDR2 FQDESV (reference sequence). Trimming shortened V by 5 bases and J by 0 bases, and 14 bases separated the two germline ends. This CDR3 is built from 16 residues. The DNA for the CDR3 is TGTGCCAGCAGCCCACTGGGGGTCAGCTCCTACAATGAGCAGTTCTTC. It codes for CASSPLGVSSYNEQFF. The full variable domain, its missing parts supplied by reference TRBV11-1 and TRBJ2-1, is EAEVAQSPRYKITEKSQAVAFWCDPISGHATLYWYRQILGQGPELLVQFQDESVVDDSQLPKDRFSAERLKGVDSTLKIQPAELGDSAMYLCASSPLGVSSYNEQFFGPGTRLTVL.

This clonotype was observed a handful of times. The V call is TRBV4-1, the J call TRBJ1-1; possibly TRBD1 for D (6 bases). With 0 bases removed from V and 5 bases from J, the gap between germline ends came to 19 bases. The CDR3 length is 17 residues. The germline gives CDR1 MGHRA, CDR2 YSYEKL. The CDR3 is CASSQDGGRGLGTEAFF. CDR3 DNA sequence: TGCGCCAGCAGCCAAGATGGGGGCAGGGGATTGGGAACTGAAGCTTTCTTT.

This clonotype came up a few times. This rearrangement joins TRBV11-1 to TRBJ2-2; D not certain. The V end lost 0 bases, the J end lost 2 bases, and 7 bases lay between the germline ends. The CDR3 loop spans 15 amino acids. Per the germline V gene, CDR1 is SGHAT and CDR2 is FQDESV (reference sequence). CDR3 region: CASSLAPSNTGELFF. DNA of the CDR3: TGTGCCAGCAGCTTAGCCCCATCTAACACCGGGGAGCTGTTTTTT.

This clonotype has more than one count but fewer than ten. The rearrangement joins TRBV25-1 to TRBJ2-7, with 7 bases that match TRBD1. Germline V lookup: CDR1 MGHDK, CDR2 SYGVNS. Trimming at V came to 5 bases and at J to 12 bases, leaving 7 bases not matched to a gene. The CDR3 is 11 residues long. The DNA of the CDR3 is TGTGCCAGCAGTAGAACAGGGGTGTCGTACTTC. Encoded protein: CASSRTGVSYF.

The table lists this clonotype with a few counts. This chain uses TRBV7-3 with TRBJ1-6, with 7 bases matching TRBD1. The V and J ends lost 5 bases and 10 bases, in that order; junction bases with no gene match: 5. CDR1 and CDR2 from the germline V gene are SGHTA and FQGTGA. This CDR3 is 13 amino acids long. CDR3 DNA sequence: TGTGCCAGCAGCCGGGACAGAAACTCACCCCTCCACTTT. This encodes CASSRDRNSPLHF.

For the CDR3, the DNA is TGCAGCGCCCCTCTGGGCGGATCAGGAGATACGCAGTATTTT. This encodes CSAPLGGSGDTQYF. The chain is built from TRBV20-1 and TRBJ2-3, with unresolved D. Germline V gene sequence: CDR1 DFQATT, CDR2 SNEGSKA (reference sequence). The length of the CDR3 is 14 residues.

The chain couples TRBV28 to TRBJ2-3; D uncertain. Germline CDR1 reads MDHEN; CDR2 reads SYDVKM. The CDR3 covers 13 residues. Trimming stripped 5 bases from V and 2 bases from J, with 8 bases between. CDR3 nucleotides: TGTGCCAGCAGTGAGCAGGCCACAGATACGCAGTATTTT. It encodes CASSEQATDTQYF.

CDR3 in DNA: TGTGCCAGCAGCCAAGTCTCAATCACAGATACGCAGTATTTT. This translates into CASSQVSITDTQYF. The V and J genes are TRBV14 and TRBJ2-3; no firm D call. The CDR3 has 14 residues. Germline loops: CDR1 SGHDN, CDR2 FVKESK. Trimming shortened V by 1 base and J by 2 bases, and 7 bases separated the two germline ends. The full variable domain, in which reference TRBV14 and TRBJ2-3 provide the parts outside the CDR3, is EAGVTQFPSHSVIEKGQTVTLRCDPISGHDNLYWYRRVMGKEIKFLLHFVKESKQDESGMPNNRFLAERTGGTYSTLKVQPAELEDSGVYFCASSQVSITDTQYFGPGTRLTVL.

The rearrangement links TRBV5-1 to TRBJ2-1, with 15 bases matching TRBD2. This CDR3 comprises 16 residues. With V trimmed by 0 bases and J by 10 bases, 5 bases remained unmatched. Germline CDR1 reads SGHRS; CDR2 reads YFSETQ. CDR3 loop: CASSLEGLAGGLEQFF. Written as DNA, the CDR3 is TGCGCCAGCAGCTTGGAGGGACTAGCGGGAGGCCTCGAGCAGTTCTTC.

This clonotype was picked up a small number of times. The chain couples TRBV6-6 to TRBJ2-5; D may be TRBD1 (5 bases). Trimming removed 6 bases from V and 3 bases from J, with 11 bases in between. Germline CDR1 MNHNY, CDR2 SVGAGI (reference sequence). The CDR3 extends over 13 amino acids. As DNA, the CDR3 is TGTGCCAGCAGAAACACAGGAAAAGAGACCCAGTACTTC. Translation: CASRNTGKETQYF.

This clonotype appeared a few times. The rearrangement links TRBV2 to TRBJ2-3, with D perhaps TRBD1 (5 bases). In germline, CDR1 is SNHLY, CDR2 FYNNEI. Trimming took 7 bases from V and 1 from J, leaving 9 bases between them. The CDR3 contains 13 residues. CDR3 bases: TGTGCCAGCAAGGGCAGGGGCACAGATACGCAGTATTTT. It yields the protein CASKGRGTDTQYF.

The chain is built from TRBV7-2 and TRBJ2-3; no firm D call. Trimming pared 3 bases from V and 0 bases from J, leaving 7 bases between. The CDR3 is made up of 14 amino acids. Germline assignment: CDR1 SGHTA and CDR2 FQGNSA. The CDR3 DNA follows: TGTGCCAGCAGCTTTTCCCTTAGCACAGATACGCAGTATTTT. This sequence encodes CASSFSLSTDTQYF. Based on the CDR3 plus reference TRBV7-2 and TRBJ2-3, the full variable domain is GAGVSQSPSNKVTEKGKDVELRCDPISGHTALYWYRQSLGQGLEFLIYFQGNSAPDKSGLPSDRFSAERTGGSVSTLTIQRTQQEDSAVYLCASSFSLSTDTQYFGPGTRLTVL.

This clonotype was counted at least ten times. The chain is built from TRBV3-1 and TRBJ2-3, with TRBD2 matching over 8 bases. V trimming: 0 bases; J trimming: 2 bases; junction bases outside the gene matches: 7. The CDR3 consists of 17 residues. Germline values: CDR1 LGHDT, CDR2 YNNKEL (reference sequence). The CDR3 bases are TGTGCCAGCAGCCAAGATCGGATAGCGGGGATCACAGATACGCAGTATTTT. It codes for CASSQDRIAGITDTQYF.

Many counts were recorded for this clonotype. This chain links TRBV29-1 with TRBJ1-1; perhaps TRBD1 as D (6 bases). This CDR3 comprises 13 residues. The ends were cut back, 6 bases at V and 3 bases at J, with 14 bases in the middle. Germline loops: CDR1 SQVTM, CDR2 ANQGSEA. The CDR3: CSVVTGTDTEAFF. CDR3 DNA: TGCAGCGTCGTTACAGGGACTGACACTGAAGCTTTCTTT. The whole variable domain, filled in from reference TRBV29-1 and TRBJ1-1, reads SAVISQKPSRDICQRGTSLTIQCQVDSQVTMMFWYRQQPGQSLTLIATANQGSEATYESGFVIDKFPISRPNLTFSTLTVSNMSPEDSSIYLCSVVTGTDTEAFFGQGTRLTVV.

This clonotype came up a few times. The V call is TRBV5-6, the J call TRBJ2-1; 7 nucleotides agree with TRBD1. After removal of 6 bases from V and 0 bases from J, the junction contained 6 bases not matched to a gene. Germline V lookup: CDR1 SGHDT, CDR2 YYEEEE. There are 15 residues in the CDR3. CDR3 DNA sequence: TGTGCCAGCATCCTTAGGGGGCTCTCCTACAATGAGCAGTTCTTC. Residues: CASILRGLSYNEQFF.

This clonotype was observed many times. V usage is TRBV6-6 and J usage is TRBJ1-4, with unresolved D. The CDR3 is 14 amino acids. Trimming removed 1 base at V and 3 bases at J, with 6 bases between. CDR1 is MNHNY and CDR2 is SVGAGI in the germline V gene (reference sequence). In DNA form, the CDR3 reads TGTGCCAGCAGTTACTGGCACTCTAATGAAAAACTGTTTTTT. Translated, it gives CASSYWHSNEKLFF.